This entry concerns a single T cell receptor (beta chain). Its antigen is unidentified. Naive CD8 cells lacked CD45RO, underwent positive selection for CCR7 and left out terminally differentiated effector memory CD45RA+ cells. The table came from immunoSEQ multiplex PCR; TCRdb's copy has only in-frame clones and leaves some out. The profile shows hundreds of thousands of clones, about 95% of them singletons. CDR1 WSHSY and CDR2 SAAADI come from the germline V gene. The CDR3 contains 14 residues. Between the trimmed V and J ends, which lost 1 base and 0 bases, there was a span of 7 bases. This entry is derived from a study of shared clonotypes between healthy human individuals. General study points: Depth of sequencing was expected to influence donor clonotype sharing. Estimated clonotype richness was generally higher in naive than memory subsets. The generation probabilities recorded for non-shared clonotypes fell below those of clonotypes shared by all four donors.

The material sequenced was naive CD8+ T cells sorted from blood. The sequence was obtained from a woman aged 30 to 39 in good health. The chain has TRBV10-2 and TRBJ2-7; no clear D gene. CDR3 nucleotide sequence: TGCGCCAGCAGTGAGTTAGCAGCCTCCTACGAGCAGTACTTC. Translation: CASSELAASYEQYF.